The sample holds a few counts of the clone carrying this T cell receptor beta chain. Preparing the TCRbeta library involved the use of unique molecular identifiers. TCRdb re-called the PCR reads with MiXCR, one entry per CDR3 protein. Among around 370,000 distinct CDR3 sequences, about a tenth were seen once, and the ten largest hold approximately 2.3%. This specimen belongs to a study of T-cell reconstitution after alpha-beta-depleted transplantation in children. The receptor was derived from a human donor who donated a stem cell graft to a child with acute lymphoblastic leukemia. The source was PBMCs from the stem cell graft donor, collected from the stem cell graft.

In DNA form, the CDR3 reads TGTGCCAGCAGCTTAAACGGCGGGAACACTGAAGCTTTCTTT. Translating gives CASSLNGGNTEAFF. The chain is built from TRBV11-2 and TRBJ1-1; no definite D call. V was clipped by 2 bases and J by 1 base, with 8 bases between them. There are 14 residues in the CDR3. Germline CDR1 SGHAT, CDR2 FQNNGV.